Following are 7 T cell receptor beta chains from one sample sequenced in a study of Tregs in tolerant kidney transplant recipients. Clones were sequenced by immunoSEQ multiplex PCR, and TCRdb holds only the in-frame ones, with some missing. The sample has under 50,000 clones, nearly 97% seen once. These TCRs' antigens remain unknown. Sequences were obtained from Tregs from blood cultured with allogeneic cells. Receptors were obtained from a human donor in good health.

The chain links TRBV18 to TRBJ1-2, with D maybe TRBD1 (6 bases). Trimming removed 8 bases from V and 4 bases from J, with 11 bases in between. CDR1 KGHSH and CDR2 LQKENI come from the germline V gene. This CDR3 spans 12 amino acids. This chain's CDR3 is CASGTGTYGYTF. CDR3 DNA sequence: TGTGCCAGCGGCACAGGGACCTATGGCTACACCTTC.

The V gene is TRBV7-2, the J gene TRBJ2-7; a possible D gene is TRBD2 (6 bases). The CDR3 length is 11 residues. Trimming cost V 4 bases and J 12 bases, with 13 bases left between them. Germline lookup yields CDR1 SGHTA and CDR2 FQGNSA. The CDR3 DNA sequence: TGTGCCAGCAGCTCCAATAACGGGGGGTACTTC. It specifies CASSSNNGGYF.

The V and J genes are TRBV23-1 and TRBJ1-1; TRBD1 aligns across 9 bases. TRBV23-1 falls under the ORF class, with uncertain function. This CDR3 has 20 residues. The trim removed 1 base at V and 2 bases at J, leaving 17 bases unmatched. The CDR3 spells CASSQLGYLQGAPTNTEAFF. For the CDR3, the DNA is TGCGCCAGCAGTCAATTGGGGTATTTACAGGGGGCGCCGACCAACACTGAAGCTTTCTTT.

The chain couples TRBV6-1 to TRBJ2-7; 11 bases align to TRBD2. J was trimmed by 4 bases and V by 7 bases; bases with no gene match: 6. The CDR3 runs 14 residues. The germline gives CDR1 MNHNS, CDR2 SASEGT. CDR3 in DNA: TGTGCCAGCATCCCCGGGACTAGCGGATACGAGCAGTACTTC. It is translated as CASIPGTSGYEQYF.

The rearrangement joins TRBV6-5 to TRBJ1-2; no definite D call. The V gene lost 4 bases and the J gene lost 7 bases, with 16 bases spanning the gap. Germline CDR1 MNHEY, CDR2 SVGAGI. CDR3 length: 14 residues. The CDR3 coding sequence is TGTGCCAGCAGTTTCCGGCCCCAGGCGGGTGGCTACACCTTC. Amino acid sequence: CASSFRPQAGGYTF.

The chain links TRBV7-9 to TRBJ2-5; TRBD2 is a possible D gene (5 bases). The CDR3 totals 16 residues. V lost 7 bases to trimming and J lost 5 bases, with 23 bases between them. The germline CDR1 and CDR2 sequences are SEHNR and FQNEAQ (reference sequence). CDR3 nucleotides: TGTGCCAGCATCCTTCTCGGAGTTGGGAGAGTGGAGACCCAGTACTTC. It is translated as CASILLGVGRVETQYF.

The chain joins TRBV2 to TRBJ1-2, with unresolved D. The germline V and J ends were trimmed by 5 bases and 5 bases, with 9 bases remaining between them. The CDR3 loop spans 12 amino acids. Germline CDR1 reads SNHLY; CDR2 reads FYNNEI. The CDR3 DNA reads as TGTGCCAGCAGTCCCTTTGGATATGGCTACACCTTC. As protein: CASSPFGYGYTF.